This TCR beta chain appears in the sequencing data of a study of shared T cell receptors in the human thymus. Trimming removed 5 bases at V and 0 bases at J, with 11 bases between. Germline V gives CDR1 GTSNPN, CDR2 SVGIG (reference sequence). This CDR3 region has 13 residues. Method: immunoSEQ multiplex PCR; TCRdb's copy keeps in-frame clones and lacks some. The sample gives fewer than 700,000 clones, more than 75% of which show up once; 0.0085% to 0.012% is in the top ten. These data also formed part of another study, on human thymus T cells.

This chain connects TRBV30 to TRBJ2-7, with D perhaps matching TRBD1 (6 bases). This clonotype was sampled from a boy in the first two years of life with a congenital heart defect. The sample comprised thymocytes. In nucleotides, the CDR3 is TGTGCCTGGGGGCCGACAGGCTCCTACGAGCAGTACTTC. Its translation is CAWGPTGSYEQYF.